The 29 T cell receptor beta chains presented below share a single source sample, sequenced in a study of OX40 agonist ivuxolimab in advanced cancers. Sequencing used immunoSEQ multiplex PCR; TCRdb keeps in-frame clones, though not all of them. The data hold about 74,000 clones, with less than 90% observed a single time. Sequenced here: CD4+ or CD8+ T cells sorted from blood, sampled in a trial of the OX40 agonist ivuxolimab. The receptors come from an adult with an advanced solid tumor such as melanoma, head and neck, liver or kidney cancer.

V is TRBV7-2 and J is TRBJ1-2; D remains unclear. V lost 3 bases and J 0 bases, leaving 8 bases between the germline ends. CDR3 length: 14 residues. Germline V gene lookup returns CDR1 SGHTA and CDR2 FQGNSA. CDR3 amino acids: CASSFSSSNYGYTF. CDR3 sequence (DNA): TGTGCCAGCAGCTTCTCCAGTTCTAACTATGGCTACACCTTC.

V and J are TRBV9 and TRBJ1-1; no definite D call. This CDR3 comprises 14 residues. V dropped 4 bases and J dropped 4 bases, with 14 bases sitting between them. Germline lookup yields CDR1 SGDLS and CDR2 YYNGEE. The DNA for the CDR3 is TGTGCCAGCAGCCCCTCGGCCTTCGGCACTGAAGCTTTCTTT. Translation: CASSPSAFGTEAFF.

The rearrangement uses TRBV18 and TRBJ2-4; TRBD1 aligns across 7 bases. Unmatched junction bases numbered 0, after V lost 2 bases and J lost 5 bases. The CDR3 totals 13 residues. Germline V gene sequence: CDR1 KGHSH, CDR2 LQKENI. CDR3 amino acids: CASSPGQENIQYF. The CDR3 region has the DNA TGTGCCAGCTCACCAGGACAGGAAAACATTCAGTACTTC.

There are a few counts of this clone. Here the CDR3 reads CASSFQSYNEQFF. CDR3 nucleotide sequence: TGTGCCAGCAGCTTTCAGTCTTACAATGAGCAGTTCTTC. This rearrangement joins TRBV7-6 to TRBJ2-1; D is unresolved. The CDR3 is made up of 13 amino acids. Germline V gene sequence: CDR1 SGHVS, CDR2 FNYEAQ. Trimming stripped 3 bases from V and 4 bases from J, with 7 bases between.

The chain is built from TRBV6-6 and TRBJ2-7, with D unresolved. The CDR3 is 12 amino acids. V lost 8 bases and J lost 3, with 11 bases in between. Germline lookup yields CDR1 MNHNY and CDR2 SVGAGI (reference sequence). The CDR3 DNA reads as TGTGCCAGCCGAAAGGCCGGCTACGAGCAGTACTTC. It translates to CASRKAGYEQYF.

The chain combines TRBV28 with TRBJ2-3; a possible D gene is TRBD1 (5 bases). Trimming removed 6 bases from V and 2 bases from J, with 18 bases in between. This CDR3 is 16 amino acids long. From germline, CDR1 is MDHEN and CDR2 SYDVKM. CDR3 amino acids: CASSPPLGQLTDTQYF. The CDR3, as DNA: TGTGCCAGCAGCCCACCTCTCGGACAACTCACAGATACGCAGTATTTT.

The rearrangement joins TRBV9 to TRBJ1-4, with a tentative D call TRBD1 (5 bases). CDR3 length equals 15 residues. The germline gives CDR1 SGDLS, CDR2 YYNGEE. Deletions cut 4 bases from V and 8 bases from J, with 18 bases between. CDR3 sequence: CASSPGGTKVEKLFF. In DNA, the CDR3 is TGTGCCAGCAGCCCCGGGGGAACCAAAGTCGAAAAACTGTTTTTT.

This chain uses TRBV7-3 with TRBJ1-1; 8 nucleotides match TRBD1. Germline values: CDR1 SGHTA, CDR2 FQGTGA. The CDR3 sequence is 13 residues long. V lost 5 bases and J lost 4; bases outside the gene matches: 3. CDR3 residues: CASSVTGGTEAFF. The CDR3 DNA reads TGTGCCAGCAGCGTTACAGGGGGCACTGAAGCTTTCTTT. Looking up the rest from reference TRBV7-3 and TRBJ1-1 gives the full variable domain: GAGVSQTPSNKVTEKGKYVELRCDPISGHTALYWYRQSLGQGPEFLIYFQGTGAADDSGLPNDRFFAVRPEGSVSTLKIQRTERGDSAVYLCASSVTGGTEAFFGQGTRLTVV.

The CDR3 loop is CASSRGLGQETQYF. The DNA of the CDR3 is TGTGCCAGCAGCCGTGGACTAGGCCAAGAGACCCAGTACTTC. The rearrangement uses TRBV5-4 and TRBJ2-5; TRBD2 matches at 7 bases. With V trimmed by 4 bases and J by 1 base, 4 bases remained unmatched. This CDR3 spans 14 amino acids. From germline, CDR1 is SGHNT and CDR2 YYREEE (reference sequence). Complete variable domain (other parts from reference TRBV5-4 and TRBJ2-5): ETGVTQSPTHLIKTRGQQVTLRCSSQSGHNTVSWYQQALGQGPQFIFQYYREEENGRGNFPPRFSGLQFPNYSSELNVNALELDDSALYLCASSRGLGQETQYFGPGTRLLVL.

V is TRBV6-5 and J is TRBJ1-2, with 9 bases aligning to TRBD1. Per the germline V gene, CDR1 is MNHEY and CDR2 is SVGAGI. This CDR3 has 14 residues. The V gene end was trimmed by 7 bases and the J gene end by 3 bases; junction bases not matched to a gene: 6. CDR3 DNA: TGTGCCAGCACCGGACAGGGGACGGACTATGGCTACACCTTC. Its protein is CASTGQGTDYGYTF.

The chain combines TRBV2 with TRBJ1-1; 12 bases are a match to TRBD1. The germline V gene has CDR1 SNHLY and CDR2 FYNNEI. Trimming at V came to 11 bases and at J to 3 bases, leaving 10 bases not matched to a gene. The CDR3 is made up of 15 amino acids. The CDR3 region has the DNA TGTGCCGGAGGTGGGGACAGGGGGCGAGACACTGAAGCTTTCTTT. Translated: CAGGGDRGRDTEAFF.

The genes are TRBV30 and TRBJ1-5; 7 nucleotides agree with TRBD1. V trimming: 2 bases; J trimming: 7 bases; junction bases outside the gene matches: 5. Germline CDR1 GTSNPN, CDR2 SVGIG (reference sequence). The CDR3 spans 13 residues. CDR3 protein: CAWSSQGNQPQHF. The DNA for the CDR3 is TGTGCCTGGAGTTCACAGGGGAACCAGCCCCAGCATTTT.

V is TRBV6-6 and J is TRBJ2-7; no clear D gene. This CDR3 contains 12 residues. From germline, CDR1 is MNHNY and CDR2 SVGAGI (reference sequence). The V end lost 0 bases, the J end lost 7 bases, and 7 bases lay between the germline ends. In nucleotides, the CDR3 is TGTGCCAGCAGTTACTCGAGGCGGGAGCAGTACTTC. Translation: CASSYSRREQYF.

This clone has just a few counts. The chain links TRBV6-4 to TRBJ2-5; TRBD1 matches at 7 bases. This CDR3 spans 12 amino acids. Germline V gives CDR1 MRHNA, CDR2 SNTAGT. V was pared by 8 bases and J by 5 bases, with 5 bases of the junction left unmatched. In nucleotides, the CDR3 is TGTGCCAGCGTCGACAGGGACGAGACCCAGTACTTC. It translates to CASVDRDETQYF.

This chain links TRBV7-6 with TRBJ1-3; the D gene is possibly TRBD1 (6 bases). Trimming removed 3 bases from V and 2 bases from J, with 8 bases in between. Germline CDR1 and CDR2: SGHVS and FNYEAQ. The CDR3 has 14 residues. CDR3 nucleotides: TGTGCCAGCAGCTTTGGGGGGCCTGGAAACACCATATATTTT. This codes for CASSFGGPGNTIYF.

This clone turned up a few times. The V call is TRBV11-2, the J call TRBJ2-3, with 9 bases aligning to TRBD1. Germline values: CDR1 SGHAT, CDR2 FQNNGV. V shed 1 base and J 2 bases; nucleotides not matched to a gene: 4. The CDR3 totals 16 residues. The DNA for the CDR3 is TGTGCCAGCAGCTTAGGGGGACAGGGAATCACAGATACGCAGTATTTT. Residues: CASSLGGQGITDTQYF.

This clone turned up a few times. V is TRBV7-9 and J is TRBJ2-6; no reliable D call. Trimming stripped 5 bases from V and 2 bases from J, with 13 bases between. Germline CDR1 and CDR2: SEHNR and FQNEAQ (reference sequence). The CDR3 spans 16 residues. The CDR3 reads CASSIYRTAGANVLTF. The CDR3 DNA reads as TGTGCCAGCAGCATCTACAGAACCGCTGGGGCCAACGTCCTGACTTTC.

V gene TRBV7-8 combines with J gene TRBJ1-2, with D possibly TRBD1 on 5 matching bases. Per the germline V gene, CDR1 is SGHVS and CDR2 is FQNEAQ. Between the trimmed V and J ends, which lost 1 base and 6 bases, there was a span of 9 bases. This CDR3 is built from 13 residues. Here the CDR3 DNA reads TGTGCCAGCAGCTTAGAGCAGGGAAATGGCTACACCTTC. Amino acids: CASSLEQGNGYTF. Filled out from reference TRBV7-8 and TRBJ1-2, the complete variable domain reads GAGVSQSPRYKVAKRGQDVALRCDPISGHVSLFWYQQALGQGPEFLTYFQNEAQLDKSGLPSDRFFAERPEGSVSTLKIQRTQQEDSAVYLCASSLEQGNGYTFGSGTRLTVV.

This chain links TRBV15 with TRBJ1-2; 8 bases fit TRBD1. V trimming: 2 bases; J trimming: 5 bases; junction bases outside the gene matches: 4. Germline V gene data show CDR1 as LNHNV and CDR2 as YYDKDF (reference sequence). CDR3 length: 14 residues. Here the CDR3 reads CATSRFGTGYGYTF. The CDR3 nucleotides are TGTGCCACCAGCAGATTTGGGACAGGTTATGGCTACACCTTC.

The rearrangement links TRBV18 to TRBJ1-1; possibly TRBD1 for D (6 bases). This CDR3 contains 14 residues. The V end lost 6 bases, the J end lost 4 bases, and 15 bases lay between the germline ends. Looked up from germline, CDR1 is KGHSH and CDR2 is LQKENI. The CDR3 sequence: CASSFTGSSTEAFF. The CDR3 DNA sequence: TGTGCCAGCTCGTTCACAGGGTCGAGCACTGAAGCTTTCTTT.

The rearrangement links TRBV18 to TRBJ2-5; TRBD2 agrees at 7 bases. Germline V CDR1 and CDR2: KGHSH, LQKENI. After removal of 6 bases from V and 1 base from J, the junction contained 5 bases not matched to a gene. The CDR3 is made up of 14 amino acids. CDR3 nucleotides: TGTGCCAGCTCGGCGCGGGAGCCCCAAGAGACCCAGTACTTC. Translating it yields CASSAREPQETQYF.

V is TRBV7-2 and J is TRBJ2-5; D remains unclear. CDR3 size: 12 residues. The ends were cut back, 3 bases at V and 5 bases at J, with 7 bases in the middle. Germline V gene sequence: CDR1 SGHTA, CDR2 FQGNSA. CDR3 loop: CASSFNAETQYF. The CDR3 DNA follows: TGTGCCAGCAGCTTCAACGCGGAGACCCAGTACTTC.

The J gene is TRBJ1-2, the V gene TRBV11-2, with 7 bases aligning to TRBD1. V gave up 3 bases and J gave up 3 bases; unmatched junction bases: 7. From germline, CDR1 is SGHAT and CDR2 FQNNGV. This CDR3 contains 15 residues. The CDR3 spells CASSFKGAGYYGYTF. The CDR3 nucleotides are TGTGCCAGCAGCTTCAAGGGGGCGGGCTACTATGGCTACACCTTC.

The V and J genes are TRBV28 and TRBJ1-2; perhaps TRBD1 as D (5 bases). This CDR3 comprises 14 residues. Germline lookup yields CDR1 MDHEN and CDR2 SYDVKM. Trimming stripped 1 base from V and 4 bases from J, with 10 bases between. The CDR3 loop reads CASSLLRGLYGYTF. CDR3 nucleotide sequence: TGTGCCAGCAGTTTATTGAGGGGCCTCTATGGCTACACCTTC.

This clone was observed a few times. The rearrangement links TRBV19 to TRBJ2-3; 9 bases fit TRBD2. After removal of 4 bases from V and 8 bases from J, the junction contained 7 bases not matched to a gene. CDR3 length: 14 residues. CDR1 and CDR2 from the germline V gene are LNHDA and SQIVND (reference sequence). CDR3 nucleotides: TGTGCCAGTAGTACGGGACTAGCCGGGGGTACGCAGTATTTT. This sequence encodes CASSTGLAGGTQYF.

The chain uses TRBV7-3 and TRBJ2-2, with D perhaps TRBD2 (5 bases). V was pared by 3 bases and J by 9 bases, with 11 bases between. The CDR3 sequence is 13 residues long. Germline V gives CDR1 SGHTA, CDR2 FQGTGA. CDR3 bases: TGTGCCAGCAGCTTGGACGGGGTAAGGGAGCTGTTTTTT. Residues: CASSLDGVRELFF.

The chain carries TRBV28 and TRBJ2-6; 9 nucleotides align to TRBD1. Unmatched junction bases numbered 12, after V lost 6 bases and J lost 3 bases. This CDR3 contains 18 residues. CDR1 MDHEN and CDR2 SYDVKM come from the germline V gene. The CDR3 sequence: CASSPRQGVTSGANVLTF. The CDR3, as DNA: TGTGCCAGCAGCCCCCGACAGGGGGTAACGAGTGGGGCCAACGTCCTGACTTTC.

The V gene is TRBV18, the J gene TRBJ2-3; D is undetermined. CDR1 and CDR2 from the germline V gene are KGHSH and LQKENI. With 0 bases removed from V and 0 bases from J, the gap between germline ends came to 4 bases. CDR3 length: 14 residues. The CDR3 DNA reads TGTGCCAGCTCACCACCATCGAGCACAGATACGCAGTATTTT. Translated, it gives CASSPPSSTDTQYF.

V is TRBV28 and J is TRBJ2-7; TRBD1 matches 8 bases. Germline lookup yields CDR1 MDHEN and CDR2 SYDVKM. V gave up 5 bases and J gave up 4 bases; unmatched junction bases: 10. The CDR3 consists of 15 residues. This CDR3 reads CASSQFGTGRYEQYF. The CDR3 nucleotides are TGTGCCAGCAGTCAGTTCGGGACAGGTCGGTACGAGCAGTACTTC.